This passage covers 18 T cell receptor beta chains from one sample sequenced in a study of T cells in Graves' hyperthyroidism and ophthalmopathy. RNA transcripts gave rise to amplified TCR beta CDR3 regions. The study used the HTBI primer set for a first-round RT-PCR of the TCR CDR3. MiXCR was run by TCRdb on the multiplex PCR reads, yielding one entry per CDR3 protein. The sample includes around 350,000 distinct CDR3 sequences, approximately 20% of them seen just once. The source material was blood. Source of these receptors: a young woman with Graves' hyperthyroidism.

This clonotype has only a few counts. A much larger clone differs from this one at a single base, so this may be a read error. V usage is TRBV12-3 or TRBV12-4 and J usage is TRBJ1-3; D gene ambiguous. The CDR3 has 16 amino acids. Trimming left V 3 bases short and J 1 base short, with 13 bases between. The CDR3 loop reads CASSFLSILSGNTIYF. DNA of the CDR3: TGTGCCAGCAGTTTTCTTTCAATCCTTTCTGGAAACACCATATATTTT.

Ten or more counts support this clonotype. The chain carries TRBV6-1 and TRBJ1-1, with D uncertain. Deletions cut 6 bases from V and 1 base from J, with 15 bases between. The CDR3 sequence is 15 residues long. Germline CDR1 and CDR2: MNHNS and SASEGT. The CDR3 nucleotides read TGTGCCAGCAGCCGCGAAAATTTAAGGAACACTGAAGCTTTCTTT. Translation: CASSRENLRNTEAFF.

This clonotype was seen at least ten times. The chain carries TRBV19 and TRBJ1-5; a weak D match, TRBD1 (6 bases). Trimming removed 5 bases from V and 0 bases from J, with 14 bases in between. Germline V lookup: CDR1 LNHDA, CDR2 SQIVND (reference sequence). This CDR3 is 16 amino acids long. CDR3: CASSEAGEGSNQPQHF. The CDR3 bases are TGTGCCAGTAGTGAAGCAGGGGAGGGTAGCAATCAGCCCCAGCATTTT.

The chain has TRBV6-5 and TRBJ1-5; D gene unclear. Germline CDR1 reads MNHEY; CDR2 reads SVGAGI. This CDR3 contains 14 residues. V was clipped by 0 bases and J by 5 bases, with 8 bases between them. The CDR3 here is CASSYSAGDQPQHF. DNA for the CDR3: TGTGCCAGCAGTTACTCGGCAGGCGATCAGCCCCAGCATTTT.

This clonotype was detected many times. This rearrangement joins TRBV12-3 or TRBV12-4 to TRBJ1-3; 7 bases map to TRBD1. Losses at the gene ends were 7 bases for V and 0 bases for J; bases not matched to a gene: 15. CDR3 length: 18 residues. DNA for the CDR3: TGTGCCAGCACCCAGGGGGGCAGCCCGGCAGTCTCTGGAAACACCATATATTTT. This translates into CASTQGGSPAVSGNTIYF.

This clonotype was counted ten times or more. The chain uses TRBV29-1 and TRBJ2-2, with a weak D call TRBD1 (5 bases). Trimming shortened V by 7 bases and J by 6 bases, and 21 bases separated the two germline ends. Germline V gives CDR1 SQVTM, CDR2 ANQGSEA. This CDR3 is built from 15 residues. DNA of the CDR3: TGCAGCGCGGAACGGCAGGGTGGATTGCCCGGGGAGCTGTTTTTT. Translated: CSAERQGGLPGELFF.

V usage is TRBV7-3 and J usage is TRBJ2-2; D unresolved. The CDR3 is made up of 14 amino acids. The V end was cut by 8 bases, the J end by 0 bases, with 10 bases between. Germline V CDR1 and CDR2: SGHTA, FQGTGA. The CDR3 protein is CASGNTANTGELFF. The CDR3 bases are TGTGCCAGCGGAAACACGGCGAACACCGGGGAGCTGTTTTTT.

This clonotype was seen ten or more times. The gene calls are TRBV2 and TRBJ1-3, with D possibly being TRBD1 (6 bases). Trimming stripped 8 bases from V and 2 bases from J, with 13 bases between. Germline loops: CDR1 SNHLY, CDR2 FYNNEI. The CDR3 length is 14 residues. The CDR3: CASVAAGAGNTIYF. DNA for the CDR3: TGTGCCAGCGTGGCGGCAGGGGCTGGAAACACCATATATTTT. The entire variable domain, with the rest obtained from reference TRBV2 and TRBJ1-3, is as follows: EPEVTQTPSHQVTQMGQEVILRCVPISNHLYFYWYRQILGQKVEFLVSFYNNEISEKSEIFDDQFSVERPDGSNFTLKIRSTKLEDSAMYFCASVAAGAGNTIYFGEGSWLTVV.

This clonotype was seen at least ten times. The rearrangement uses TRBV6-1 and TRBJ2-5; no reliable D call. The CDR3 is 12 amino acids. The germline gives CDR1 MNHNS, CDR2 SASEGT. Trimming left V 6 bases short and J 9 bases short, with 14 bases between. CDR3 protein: CASSSTPAAQYF. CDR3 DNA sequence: TGTGCCAGCAGCTCCACCCCCGCGGCCCAGTACTTC.

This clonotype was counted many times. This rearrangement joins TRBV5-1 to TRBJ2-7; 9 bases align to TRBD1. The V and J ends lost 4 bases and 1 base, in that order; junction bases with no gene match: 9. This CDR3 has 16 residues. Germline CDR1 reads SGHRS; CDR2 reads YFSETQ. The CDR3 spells CASSRMGQGRSYEQYF. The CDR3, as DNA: TGCGCCAGCAGCCGAATGGGACAGGGACGGTCCTACGAGCAGTACTTC.

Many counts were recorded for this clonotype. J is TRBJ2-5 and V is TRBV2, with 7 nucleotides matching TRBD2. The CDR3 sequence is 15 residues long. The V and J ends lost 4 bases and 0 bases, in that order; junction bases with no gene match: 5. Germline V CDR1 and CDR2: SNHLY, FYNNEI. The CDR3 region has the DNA TGTGCCAGCAGTGCGCTAGCGGCCAACCAAGAGACCCAGTACTTC. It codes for CASSALAANQETQYF.

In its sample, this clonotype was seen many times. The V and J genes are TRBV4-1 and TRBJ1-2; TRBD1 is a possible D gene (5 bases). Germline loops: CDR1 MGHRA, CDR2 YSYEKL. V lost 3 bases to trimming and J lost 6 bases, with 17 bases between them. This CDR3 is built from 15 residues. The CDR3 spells CASSHPLGEFHGYTF. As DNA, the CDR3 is TGCGCCAGCAGCCATCCCTTGGGGGAATTCCATGGCTACACCTTC.

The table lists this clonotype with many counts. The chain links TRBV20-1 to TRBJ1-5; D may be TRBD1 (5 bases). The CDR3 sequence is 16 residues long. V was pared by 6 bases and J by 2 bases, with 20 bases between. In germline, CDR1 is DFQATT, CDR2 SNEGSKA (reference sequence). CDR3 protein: CSAEILRGRGNQPQHF. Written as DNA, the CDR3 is TGCAGTGCCGAGATCCTAAGGGGACGAGGCAATCAGCCCCAGCATTTT.

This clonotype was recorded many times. The chain's CDR3 is CASSLQGNTGELFF. In nucleotides, the CDR3 is TGTGCCAGCAGTTTACAAGGGAACACCGGGGAGCTGTTTTTT. The genes are TRBV12-3 or TRBV12-4 and TRBJ2-2; no reliable D call. V lost 2 bases to trimming and J lost 1 base, with 5 bases between them. This CDR3 contains 14 residues.

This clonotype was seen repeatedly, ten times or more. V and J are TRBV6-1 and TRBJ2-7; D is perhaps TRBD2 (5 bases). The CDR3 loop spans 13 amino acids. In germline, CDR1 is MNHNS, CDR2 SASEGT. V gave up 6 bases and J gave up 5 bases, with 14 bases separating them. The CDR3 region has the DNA TGTGCCAGCAGCCCCAGGCGGGCGGACGAGCAGTACTTC. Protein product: CASSPRRADEQYF.

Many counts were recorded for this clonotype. CDR3 DNA sequence: TGTGCCTGGAGTGTACAAGGGAAAGGTGAAGCTTTCTTT. Its translation: CAWSVQGKGEAFF. This rearrangement joins TRBV30 to TRBJ1-1; no clear D gene. CDR1 is GTSNPN, CDR2 SVGIG, per germline (reference sequence). The CDR3 has 13 residues. Trimming stripped 0 bases from V and 7 bases from J, with 12 bases between.

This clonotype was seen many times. In DNA form, the CDR3 reads TGCGCCAGCAGCTTTAGTGCGGGACAGGGGGGAGATACGCAGTATTTT. Protein: CASSFSAGQGGDTQYF. J is TRBJ2-3 and V is TRBV5-1, with 11 bases matching TRBD1. The trim removed 2 bases at V and 5 bases at J, leaving 7 bases unmatched. This CDR3 spans 16 amino acids. Germline V gene data show CDR1 as SGHRS and CDR2 as YFSETQ.

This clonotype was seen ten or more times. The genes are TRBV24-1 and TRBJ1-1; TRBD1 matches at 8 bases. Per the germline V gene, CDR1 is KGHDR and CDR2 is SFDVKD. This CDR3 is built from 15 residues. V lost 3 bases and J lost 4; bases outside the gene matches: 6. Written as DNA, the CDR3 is TGTGCCACCAGTGATACCAGGGGGCAGAGCACTGAAGCTTTCTTT. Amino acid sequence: CATSDTRGQSTEAFF.